This T cell receptor (beta chain) stems from a study of PD-L1 blockade in urothelial cancer. This sample's time point: pretreatment peripheral blood. Libraries were prepared by immunoSEQ multiplex PCR; TCRdb keeps only in-frame clonotypes and omits some of them. The sample holds approximately 67,000 clones, 75% to 90% seen once. The CDR3 loop spans 13 amino acids. V lost 7 bases and J lost 6, with 15 bases in between. Germline lookup yields CDR1 MNHNY and CDR2 SVGAGI (reference sequence). The chain couples TRBV6-6 to TRBJ1-2, with D tentatively TRBD1 (6 bases). The source material was PBMCs, sampled around atezolizumab (anti-PD-L1) treatment. The source is a man in his 60s with urothelial cancer. The CDR3 region is CASTLQGPHGYTF. The CDR3 DNA reads TGTGCCAGCACCCTACAGGGCCCTCATGGCTACACCTTC.